A selection of T cell receptor beta chains follows, all from one sample in a study of vaccination effects on CD4 cells after COVID-19. Only in-frame clones appear in the TCRdb table, and some are missing; sequencing was by immunoSEQ multiplex PCR. The table has 20,000 to 30,000 clones, around 77% seen once. These receptors lack a known antigen. Sample: CD4+ T cells from PBMCs cultured with SARS-CoV-2 spike peptides, taken before COVID-19 vaccination. The receptors derive from a human donor who had a prior SARS-CoV-2 infection. Each CDR3 is given with its conserved first and last residue. Fields, in order: J gene, V gene, clone size, D gene, CDR3 protein, CDR3 DNA. D genes are given only for firm matches. Expanded clones get a size class; other rows say once, few or many, or leave the size out.

j_gene: TRBJ2-5; v_gene: TRBV11-3; abundance: NA; d_gene: NA; CDR3aa: CASSTRLQETQYF; CDR3nt: TGTGCCAGCAGCACGCGACTCCAAGAGACCCAGTACTTC
j_gene: TRBJ1-4; v_gene: TRBV11-2; abundance: NA; d_gene: TRBD1; CDR3aa: CASRPRGRANEKLFF; CDR3nt: TGTGCCAGCAGGCCAAGGGGGCGGGCTAATGAAAAACTGTTTTTT
j_gene: TRBJ2-5; v_gene: TRBV19; abundance: NA; d_gene: NA; CDR3aa: CASRALGRRGETQYF; CDR3nt: TGTGCCAGTAGAGCCCTGGGCCGGAGAGGGGAGACCCAGTACTTC
j_gene: TRBJ2-7; v_gene: TRBV2; abundance: NA; d_gene: NA; CDR3aa: CASSTSYEQYF; CDR3nt: TGTGCCAGCAGTACCTCCTACGAGCAGTACTTC
j_gene: TRBJ2-5; v_gene: TRBV28; abundance: NA; d_gene: NA; CDR3aa: CASTLKSGQETQYF; CDR3nt: TGTGCCAGCACCCTCAAGAGCGGACAAGAGACCCAGTACTTC
j_gene: TRBJ2-5; v_gene: TRBV10-3; abundance: NA; d_gene: NA; CDR3aa: CAAGQGRQETQYF; CDR3nt: TGTGCCGCCGGGCAGGGCCGACAAGAGACCCAGTACTTC
j_gene: TRBJ1-3; v_gene: TRBV24-1; abundance: NA; d_gene: NA; CDR3aa: CATSDLADSGFSGNTIYF; CDR3nt: TGTGCCACCAGTGATTTGGCGGACAGTGGTTTTTCTGGAAACACCATATATTTT
j_gene: TRBJ2-2; v_gene: TRBV11-3; abundance: NA; d_gene: NA; CDR3aa: CASSLKGWGRTNTGELFF; CDR3nt: TGTGCCAGCAGCTTAAAGGGATGGGGACGGACGAACACCGGGGAGCTGTTTTTT
j_gene: TRBJ1-1; v_gene: TRBV18; abundance: few; d_gene: NA; CDR3aa: CASSFDENTEAFF; CDR3nt: TGTGCCAGCTCCTTCGACGAGAACACTGAAGCTTTCTTT
j_gene: TRBJ1-2; v_gene: TRBV28; abundance: NA; d_gene: NA; CDR3aa: CASRRRQANYGYTF; CDR3nt: TGTGCCAGCAGGCGACGACAGGCCAACTATGGCTACACCTTC
j_gene: TRBJ1-5; v_gene: TRBV2; abundance: NA; d_gene: NA; CDR3aa: CASRRDSNQPQHF; CDR3nt: TGTGCCAGCCGGCGGGATAGCAATCAGCCCCAGCATTTT
j_gene: TRBJ2-7; v_gene: TRBV14; abundance: NA; d_gene: NA; CDR3aa: CASSQYRYQAEQYF; CDR3nt: TGTGCCAGCAGCCAATACAGGTACCAGGCCGAGCAGTACTTC
j_gene: TRBJ2-2; v_gene: TRBV5-1; abundance: NA; d_gene: NA; CDR3aa: CASSLGIGGAGELFF; CDR3nt: TGCGCCAGCAGCTTGGGCATCGGAGGGGCCGGGGAGCTGTTTTTT
j_gene: TRBJ2-5; v_gene: TRBV15; abundance: NA; d_gene: NA; CDR3aa: CATSREHGFVSTQYF; CDR3nt: TGTGCCACCAGCAGAGAGCACGGGTTTGTATCCACCCAGTACTTC
j_gene: TRBJ1-3; v_gene: TRBV6-5; abundance: once; d_gene: NA; CDR3aa: CASSLGGRDTIYF; CDR3nt: TGTGCCAGCAGTCTGGGGGGCCGTGACACCATATATTTT
j_gene: TRBJ1-2; v_gene: TRBV19; abundance: NA; d_gene: NA; CDR3aa: CASSIRRGGAGYTF; CDR3nt: TGTGCCAGTAGTATTAGGAGGGGTGGGGCTGGCTACACCTTC
j_gene: TRBJ1-2; v_gene: TRBV4-2; abundance: NA; d_gene: TRBD1; CDR3aa: CASSHGQGNYGYTF; CDR3nt: TGTGCCAGCAGCCACGGACAGGGGAACTATGGCTACACCTTC
j_gene: TRBJ1-5; v_gene: TRBV10-2; abundance: NA; d_gene: NA; CDR3aa: CASSEQGNQPQHF; CDR3nt: TGCGCCAGCAGTGAGCAGGGTAATCAGCCCCAGCATTTT
j_gene: TRBJ1-3; v_gene: TRBV25-1; abundance: NA; d_gene: NA; CDR3aa: CASSESGVFPSGNTIYF; CDR3nt: TGTGCCAGCAGTGAATCAGGAGTCTTTCCCTCTGGAAACACCATATATTTT
j_gene: TRBJ2-7; v_gene: TRBV10-3; abundance: NA; d_gene: NA; CDR3aa: CAIRGGTGSEEQYF; CDR3nt: TGTGCCATCAGGGGGGGTACAGGGTCGGAGGAGCAGTACTTC
j_gene: TRBJ1-1; v_gene: TRBV4-2; abundance: NA; d_gene: TRBD1; CDR3aa: CASSPDRGSTEAFF; CDR3nt: TGTGCCAGCAGCCCGGACAGGGGATCCACTGAAGCTTTCTTT
j_gene: TRBJ1-2; v_gene: TRBV5-1; abundance: NA; d_gene: NA; CDR3aa: CASSFLGSSYGYTF; CDR3nt: TGCGCCAGCAGCTTTCTTGGGTCCAGCTATGGCTACACCTTC
j_gene: TRBJ1-2; v_gene: TRBV9; abundance: NA; d_gene: NA; CDR3aa: CASSVGWQANYGYTF; CDR3nt: TGTGCCAGCAGCGTAGGCTGGCAAGCTAACTATGGCTACACCTTC
j_gene: TRBJ1-2; v_gene: TRBV11-1; abundance: NA; d_gene: NA; CDR3aa: CASSQTGIVPPDGYTF; CDR3nt: TGTGCCAGCAGCCAAACGGGAATAGTACCTCCCGATGGCTACACCTTC
j_gene: TRBJ2-5; v_gene: TRBV11-2; abundance: NA; d_gene: TRBD2; CDR3aa: CASSFYTTGGDETQYF; CDR3nt: TGTGCCAGCAGCTTTTATACGACGGGGGGTGATGAGACCCAGTACTTC
j_gene: TRBJ2-3; v_gene: TRBV11-3; abundance: NA; d_gene: TRBD1; CDR3aa: CASSSTWDRRSTDTQYF; CDR3nt: TGTGCCAGCAGCTCCACCTGGGACAGACGAAGCACAGATACGCAGTATTTT
j_gene: TRBJ2-7; v_gene: TRBV5-6; abundance: NA; d_gene: TRBD1; CDR3aa: CASSLGQGAYEQYF; CDR3nt: TGTGCCAGCAGCCTGGGACAGGGGGCCTACGAGCAGTACTTC
j_gene: TRBJ2-2; v_gene: TRBV7-8; abundance: NA; d_gene: NA; CDR3aa: CASSLSSSRYTGELFF; CDR3nt: TGTGCCAGCAGCCTCTCTAGTTCTAGGTACACCGGGGAGCTGTTTTTT
j_gene: TRBJ1-1; v_gene: TRBV5-4; abundance: NA; d_gene: NA; CDR3aa: CASSTPTVGDTEAFF; CDR3nt: TGTGCCAGCAGCACACCGACGGTGGGGGACACTGAAGCTTTCTTT
j_gene: TRBJ1-5; v_gene: TRBV15; abundance: large; d_gene: NA; CDR3aa: CATSREYEDQPQHF; CDR3nt: TGTGCCACCAGCAGAGAATATGAGGATCAGCCCCAGCATTTT
j_gene: TRBJ2-7; v_gene: TRBV19; abundance: NA; d_gene: TRBD2; CDR3aa: CASSILAGVPEQYF; CDR3nt: TGTGCCAGTAGTATACTAGCGGGAGTGCCGGAGCAGTACTTC
j_gene: TRBJ2-3; v_gene: TRBV4-1; abundance: NA; d_gene: TRBD2; CDR3aa: CASSQDDGRGDTQYF; CDR3nt: TGCGCCAGCAGCCAAGATGACGGGAGGGGAGATACGCAGTATTTT
j_gene: TRBJ2-1; v_gene: TRBV6-5; abundance: NA; d_gene: NA; CDR3aa: CASSYGRAYNEQFF; CDR3nt: TGTGCCAGCAGTTACGGCAGGGCCTACAATGAGCAGTTCTTC
j_gene: TRBJ2-7; v_gene: TRBV5-4; abundance: NA; d_gene: TRBD2; CDR3aa: CASSLVAGAPDEQYF; CDR3nt: TGTGCCAGCAGCTTGGTAGCGGGAGCGCCGGACGAGCAGTACTTC
j_gene: TRBJ1-4; v_gene: TRBV7-9; abundance: NA; d_gene: TRBD1; CDR3aa: CASSLGRGQGDEKLFF; CDR3nt: TGTGCCAGCAGCTTAGGGAGGGGACAGGGTGATGAAAAACTGTTTTTT
j_gene: TRBJ2-1; v_gene: TRBV18; abundance: few; d_gene: TRBD2; CDR3aa: CASSLGGLAGEQFF; CDR3nt: TGTGCCAGCTCCCTAGGTGGACTAGCGGGAGAGCAGTTCTTC
j_gene: TRBJ2-4; v_gene: TRBV5-1; abundance: NA; d_gene: TRBD2; CDR3aa: CASRTGVAGAENIQYF; CDR3nt: TGCGCCAGCAGGACGGGTGTGGCGGGAGCAGAAAACATTCAGTACTTC
j_gene: TRBJ2-3; v_gene: TRBV6-5; abundance: NA; d_gene: NA; CDR3aa: CASSYSSADTQYF; CDR3nt: TGTGCCAGCAGTTACTCAAGTGCAGATACGCAGTATTTT
j_gene: TRBJ1-5; v_gene: TRBV5-1; abundance: few; d_gene: NA; CDR3aa: CASSLEGDNQPQHF; CDR3nt: TGCGCCAGCAGCTTGGAAGGTGACAATCAGCCCCAGCATTTT
j_gene: TRBJ2-1; v_gene: TRBV2; abundance: NA; d_gene: NA; CDR3aa: CASSEYNEQFF; CDR3nt: TGTGCCAGCAGTGAATACAATGAGCAGTTCTTC
j_gene: TRBJ1-1; v_gene: TRBV5-6; abundance: NA; d_gene: NA; CDR3aa: CASSDGRDGGSTEAFF; CDR3nt: TGTGCCAGCAGCGACGGCAGGGACGGAGGCTCGACTGAAGCTTTCTTT
j_gene: TRBJ1-1; v_gene: TRBV7-9; abundance: NA; d_gene: TRBD1; CDR3aa: CASSPPAGTGPMNTEAFF; CDR3nt: TGTGCCAGCAGTCCACCCGCCGGGACAGGGCCCATGAACACTGAAGCTTTCTTT
j_gene: TRBJ2-6; v_gene: TRBV7-9; abundance: NA; d_gene: TRBD1; CDR3aa: CASSSRTGAGANVLTF; CDR3nt: TGTGCCAGCAGCTCACGTACAGGGGCTGGGGCCAACGTCCTGACTTTC
j_gene: TRBJ1-2; v_gene: TRBV6-4; abundance: NA; d_gene: NA; CDR3aa: CASSVGRNYGYTF; CDR3nt: TGTGCCAGCAGTGTGGGACGGAACTATGGCTACACCTTC
j_gene: TRBJ2-1; v_gene: TRBV7-9; abundance: NA; d_gene: NA; CDR3aa: CASSLVGASYNEQFF; CDR3nt: TGTGCCAGCAGCTTAGTGGGGGCCTCCTACAATGAGCAGTTCTTC
j_gene: TRBJ1-3; v_gene: TRBV9; abundance: NA; d_gene: NA; CDR3aa: CASSPGTWNTIYF; CDR3nt: TGTGCCAGCAGCCCAGGGACTTGGAACACCATATATTTT
j_gene: TRBJ2-2; v_gene: TRBV21-1; abundance: NA; d_gene: NA; CDR3aa: CASSKATWAGELFF; CDR3nt: TGTGCCAGCAGCAAAGCCACATGGGCCGGGGAGCTGTTTTTT
j_gene: TRBJ2-1; v_gene: TRBV15; abundance: once; d_gene: NA; CDR3aa: CATSRVYNEQFF; CDR3nt: TGTGCCACCAGCAGAGTATACAATGAGCAGTTCTTC
j_gene: TRBJ2-3; v_gene: TRBV27; abundance: once; d_gene: NA; CDR3aa: CASSILRRPDHTQYF; CDR3nt: TGTGCCAGCAGTATTCTGAGACGTCCTGATCATACGCAGTATTTT